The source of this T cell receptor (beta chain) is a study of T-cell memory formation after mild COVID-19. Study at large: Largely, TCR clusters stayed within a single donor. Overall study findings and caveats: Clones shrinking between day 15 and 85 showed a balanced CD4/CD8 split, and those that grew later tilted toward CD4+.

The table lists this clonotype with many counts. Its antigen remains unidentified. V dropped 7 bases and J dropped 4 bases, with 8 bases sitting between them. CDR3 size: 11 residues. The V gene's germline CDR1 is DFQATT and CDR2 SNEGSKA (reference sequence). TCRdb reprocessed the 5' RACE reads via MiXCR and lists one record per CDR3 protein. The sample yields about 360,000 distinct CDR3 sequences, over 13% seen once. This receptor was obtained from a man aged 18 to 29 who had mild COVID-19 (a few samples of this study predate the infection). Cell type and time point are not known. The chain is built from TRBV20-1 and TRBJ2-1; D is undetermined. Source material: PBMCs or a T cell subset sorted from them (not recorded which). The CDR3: CSVITYNEQFF. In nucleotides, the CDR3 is TGCAGTGTCATCACTTACAATGAGCAGTTCTTC.